This passage covers 17 T cell receptor beta chains from one sample sequenced in a study of regulatory dendritic cells for organ transplantation. No antigen has been assigned to these receptors. Allogeneic regulatory or mature dendritic cells were co-cultured for roughly five days with CFSE-labeled sorted T cells at 1:10. Profiled with immunoSEQ multiplex PCR; TCRdb holds only in-frame clones, not every one. The table has approximately 22,000 clones, less than 90% seen once. Sequenced: naive CD4+ T cells from blood cultured with dendritic cells. Indicated subset: CD45RA+ naive T cells. These receptors were taken from a human donor in good health.

The rearrangement joins TRBV9 to TRBJ1-1; D unresolved. Trimming took off 0 bases at V and 2 bases at J, with 8 bases between the two ends. The CDR3 loop spans 14 amino acids. CDR1 is SGDLS, CDR2 YYNGEE, per germline. The CDR3 spells CASSVEVDNTEAFF. CDR3 sequence (DNA): TGTGCCAGCAGCGTAGAGGTCGACAACACTGAAGCTTTCTTT.

CDR3 loop: CASSRETNTEAFF. In nucleotides, the CDR3 is TGTGCCAGCAGCAGGGAAACGAACACTGAAGCTTTCTTT. The chain uses TRBV6-5 and TRBJ1-1, with D perhaps matching TRBD1 (5 bases). The CDR3 sequence is 13 residues long. V shed 6 bases and J shed 1 base, with 9 bases lying between them. Germline V gene lookup returns CDR1 MNHEY and CDR2 SVGAGI.

This rearrangement joins TRBV19 to TRBJ2-7; unclear D gene. The V end was cut by 4 bases, the J end by 1 base, with 5 bases between. CDR1 and CDR2 (germline): LNHDA, SQIVND (reference sequence). The CDR3 is 12 residues long. In nucleotides, the CDR3 is TGTGCCAGTAGTACCTCATCCTACGAGCAGTACTTC. Its translation: CASSTSSYEQYF.

The genes are TRBV7-6 and TRBJ2-2; D call uncertain. This CDR3 contains 12 residues. The V end lost 8 bases, the J end lost 6 bases, and 10 bases lay between the germline ends. From germline, CDR1 is SGHVS and CDR2 FNYEAQ. CDR3 sequence: CASAIYPGELFF. CDR3 coding DNA: TGTGCCAGCGCCATTTACCCCGGGGAGCTGTTTTTT.

V and J are TRBV6-5 and TRBJ2-7, with D possibly being TRBD2 (5 bases). Trimming left V 7 bases short and J 5 bases short, with 15 bases between. The CDR3 contains 13 residues. Germline lookup yields CDR1 MNHEY and CDR2 SVGAGI. The CDR3 is CASTRVGHNEQYF. DNA of the CDR3: TGTGCCAGCACGCGGGTAGGGCACAACGAGCAGTACTTC.

This clone was seen more than once but under ten times. The V and J genes are TRBV30 and TRBJ1-1; 7 bases map to TRBD1. The CDR3 length is 16 residues. V gave up 2 bases and J gave up 0 bases; unmatched junction bases: 9. Germline CDR1 reads GTSNPN; CDR2 reads SVGIG (reference sequence). The CDR3 DNA reads as TGTGCCTGGAGTACACAACTCGGACAGGTGAACACTGAAGCTTTCTTT. Protein sequence: CAWSTQLGQVNTEAFF.

This chain joins TRBV4-2 and TRBJ1-2, with D perhaps matching TRBD1 (5 bases). The CDR3 consists of 15 residues. Trimming took off 1 base at V and 3 bases at J, with 12 bases between the two ends. Germline V gene lookup returns CDR1 LGHNA and CDR2 YNFKEQ. In DNA, the CDR3 is TGTGCCAGCAGCCAAGTCACAAGGGGCCACTATGGCTACACCTTC. Its translation is CASSQVTRGHYGYTF.

The CDR3 region has the DNA TGCGCCAGCAGCATGACTAGCGGGAGTAACCGGCAGTACTTC. This codes for CASSMTSGSNRQYF. The rearrangement links TRBV5-1 to TRBJ2-7, with 12 bases fitting TRBD2. The CDR3 consists of 14 residues. The germline CDR1 and CDR2 sequences are SGHRS and YFSETQ. Trimming at V came to 4 bases and at J to 9 bases, leaving 8 bases not matched to a gene.

The gene calls are TRBV18 and TRBJ1-2; no clear D gene. With 3 bases removed from V and 0 bases from J, the gap between germline ends came to 5 bases. Looked up from germline, CDR1 is KGHSH and CDR2 is LQKENI. CDR3 length: 13 residues. CDR3 loop: CASSPEANYGYTF. The CDR3 DNA is TGTGCCAGCTCACCGGAAGCTAACTATGGCTACACCTTC.

V gene TRBV2 combines with J gene TRBJ2-3; D ambiguous. V was clipped by 6 bases and J by 3 bases, with 13 bases between them. Germline CDR1 reads SNHLY; CDR2 reads FYNNEI. The CDR3 is 14 amino acids. The CDR3 region has the DNA TGTGCCAGCAGAAACCTCGCAGCGACAGATACGCAGTATTTT. Translated: CASRNLAATDTQYF.

The J gene is TRBJ2-2, the V gene TRBV5-1; D remains unclear. V was cut by 0 bases and J by 4 bases, with 4 bases left in between. CDR3 length equals 13 residues. Germline values: CDR1 SGHRS, CDR2 YFSETQ. CDR3 region: CASSLDGTGELFF. CDR3 nucleotides: TGCGCCAGCAGCTTGGATGGCACCGGGGAGCTGTTTTTT.

This clone has only a few counts. This chain joins TRBV2 and TRBJ1-2; D gene unclear. Per germline, CDR1 SNHLY and CDR2 FYNNEI. Trimming stripped 6 bases from V and 0 bases from J, with 11 bases between. The CDR3 sequence is 14 residues long. Written as DNA, the CDR3 is TGTGCCAGCAGGGGCTCCTTAGCTAACTATGGCTACACCTTC. Protein sequence: CASRGSLANYGYTF.

Worth noting for this clone: Sequence at one end of the junction differs from germline and may be a read error. This chain connects TRBV6-1 to TRBJ1-2, with 11 bases fitting TRBD1. Germline V gives CDR1 MNHNS, CDR2 SASEGT. This CDR3 comprises 12 residues. This CDR3 reads CASSRDRGSEDF. The CDR3 DNA reads as TGTGCCAGCAGTAGGGACAGGGGGTCGGAGGACTTC.

This rearrangement joins TRBV7-9 to TRBJ1-4; no definite D call. Per the germline V gene, CDR1 is SEHNR and CDR2 is FQNEAQ (reference sequence). The CDR3 is made up of 15 amino acids. Trimming shortened V by 1 base and J by 6 bases, and 12 bases separated the two germline ends. CDR3 sequence reads: CASSLDRVVYEKLFF. CDR3 nucleotide sequence: TGTGCCAGCAGCTTAGATAGGGTTGTCTATGAAAAACTGTTTTTT.

This chain uses TRBV7-3 with TRBJ2-7; a weak D match, TRBD2 (5 bases). CDR3 size: 12 residues. Germline loops: CDR1 SGHTA, CDR2 FQGTGA. V was cut by 4 bases and J by 6 bases, with 10 bases left in between. The DNA for the CDR3 is TGTGCCAGCAGCTCCCAGGCGGGCGAGCAGTACTTC. Its protein product is CASSSQAGEQYF.

This clone was observed a handful of times. This chain joins TRBV7-3 and TRBJ2-1, with 14 bases identical to TRBD2. V was pared by 5 bases and J by 12 bases, with 6 bases of the junction left unmatched. This CDR3 is 14 amino acids long. CDR1 and CDR2 from the germline V gene are SGHTA and FQGTGA. The CDR3 reads CASSPGTSGSGQFF. The CDR3 nucleotides read TGTGCCAGCAGCCCCGGGACTAGCGGGAGTGGGCAGTTCTTC.

The J gene is TRBJ2-5, the V gene TRBV4-1; 9 nucleotides match TRBD2. The CDR3 spans 16 residues. Germline CDR1 and CDR2: MGHRA and YSYEKL. V lost 0 bases and J lost 1; bases outside the gene matches: 3. The CDR3, as DNA: TGCGCCAGCAGCCAAGATCCGCGGGGGGGCCAAGAGACCCAGTACTTC. Residues: CASSQDPRGGQETQYF.